This entry is about one TCR beta chain. The data were obtained in a study of T cell changes during pregnancy in multiple sclerosis. With 1 base removed from V and 4 bases from J, the gap between germline ends came to 11 bases. Germline V gives CDR1 SGHRS, CDR2 YFSETQ. This CDR3 comprises 15 residues. Data came from immunoSEQ multiplex PCR; TCRdb stores just in-frame clones and leaves some out. The table shows over 70,000 clones, with around 93% occurring only once. The specimen was peripheral blood, collected in the third trimester of pregnancy. V gene TRBV5-1 combines with J gene TRBJ1-4; D perhaps matches TRBD1 (5 bases). The sequence was collected from a female donor with multiple sclerosis, enrolled in a pregnancy study. This CDR3 is CASSLRQGGNEKLFF. The CDR3 bases are TGCGCCAGCAGCTTGAGGCAGGGCGGTAATGAAAAACTGTTTTTT.